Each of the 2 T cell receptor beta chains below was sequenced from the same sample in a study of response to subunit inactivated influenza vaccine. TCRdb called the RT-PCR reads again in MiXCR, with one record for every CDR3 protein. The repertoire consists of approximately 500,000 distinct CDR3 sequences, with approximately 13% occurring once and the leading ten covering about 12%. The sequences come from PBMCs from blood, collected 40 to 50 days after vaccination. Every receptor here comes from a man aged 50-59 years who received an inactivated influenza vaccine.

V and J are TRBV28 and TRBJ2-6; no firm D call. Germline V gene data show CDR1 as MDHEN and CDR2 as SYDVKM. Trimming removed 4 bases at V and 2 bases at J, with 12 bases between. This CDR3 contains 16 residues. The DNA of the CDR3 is TGTGCCAGCAGTTCGCCTGGCGGTACTGGGGCCAACGTCCTGACTTTC. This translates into CASSSPGGTGANVLTF.

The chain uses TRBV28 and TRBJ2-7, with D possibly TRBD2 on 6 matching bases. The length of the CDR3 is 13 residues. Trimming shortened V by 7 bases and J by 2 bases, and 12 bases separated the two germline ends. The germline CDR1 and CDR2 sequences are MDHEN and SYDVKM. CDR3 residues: CASTSGRTYEQYF. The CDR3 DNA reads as TGTGCCAGCACCTCCGGGAGAACCTACGAGCAGTACTTC.